This TCR beta chain was profiled in a study of blood T cell repertoires in COVID-19. Study at large: COVID-19 samples, acute and convalescent, were from the United States, Italy and Spain.

Sequenced by immunoSEQ multiplex PCR; TCRdb stores in-frame clones only, minus some. The sample contains 5,500 to 8,000 clones, 80% to 90% of which appear only once. The receptor was isolated from a human donor in a cohort sampled during active COVID-19. The donor label of this sample is uncertain. The sample taken for sequencing was peripheral blood.

The CDR3 coding sequence is TGTGCCAGCTCACCGAAAGGGCAGGGGGGAATTCAGTACTTC. Translated, it gives CASSPKGQGGIQYF. V is TRBV18 and J is TRBJ2-4; perhaps TRBD1 as D (7 bases). Looked up from germline, CDR1 is KGHSH and CDR2 is LQKENI. The V and J ends lost 3 bases and 10 bases respectively, with 16 bases between them. The CDR3 has 14 residues.